These 9 T cell receptor beta chains came from one sample sequenced in a study of shared clonotypes between healthy human individuals. Using immunoSEQ multiplex PCR, the repertoire was profiled, and TCRdb retains in-frame clones only, with some absent. The data hold roughly 1 million clones, with 60% to 80% observed a single time. Sequenced material: memory CD4+ T cells sorted from blood. Indicated subset: CD45RA-negative fraction. These TCRs come from a man aged 18 to 29 in good health.

The chain links TRBV5-6 to TRBJ1-5; D is ambiguous. CDR1 SGHDT and CDR2 YYEEEE come from the germline V gene. CDR3 length: 15 residues. Trimming shortened V by 3 bases and J by 3 bases, and 13 bases separated the two germline ends. CDR3 nucleotide sequence: TGTGCCAGCAGCTCCACTGGCGGGTACAATCAGCCCCAGCATTTT. It specifies CASSSTGGYNQPQHF.

V and J are TRBV7-9 and TRBJ2-7; tentatively, D is TRBD1 (6 bases). Germline assignment: CDR1 SEHNR and CDR2 FQNEAQ (reference sequence). V was cut by 2 bases and J by 6 bases, with 11 bases left in between. CDR3 length equals 13 residues. The CDR3 is CASSLQQGVEQYF. DNA of the CDR3: TGTGCCAGCAGCTTACAACAGGGAGTCGAGCAGTACTTC.

This clone was detected only once. This rearrangement joins TRBV12-5 to TRBJ2-7; 11 bases fit TRBD1. J lost 2 bases, V lost 0 bases, and 3 bases had no gene match. CDR3 length: 16 amino acids. CDR1 and CDR2 (germline): LGHNT, FRNRAP. CDR3 protein: CASGLVPGQGAYEQYF. The CDR3 region has the DNA TGTGCTAGTGGTTTGGTACCGGGACAGGGGGCCTACGAGCAGTACTTC.

In this sample, this clone turned up once. This chain links TRBV2 with TRBJ1-4; 7 bases are a match to TRBD1. Germline trimming cut 7 bases from V and 5 bases from J; bases unmatched to any gene: 1. Germline assignment: CDR1 SNHLY and CDR2 FYNNEI. This CDR3 has 12 residues. As DNA, the CDR3 is TGTGCCAGCACGGGACAGAATGAAAAACTGTTTTTT. This codes for CASTGQNEKLFF.

This chain connects TRBV6-6 to TRBJ1-5; D gene unclear. The V gene lost 5 bases and the J gene lost 6 bases, with 14 bases spanning the gap. Germline CDR1 reads MNHNY; CDR2 reads SVGAGI (reference sequence). CDR3 length: 14 amino acids. CDR3 in DNA: TGTGCCAGCAGTAAGGGAATCTCTAGTCAGCCCCAGCATTTT. Its protein is CASSKGISSQPQHF.

The V and J genes are TRBV11-2 and TRBJ2-1; 11 bases are a match to TRBD2. The germline V gene has CDR1 SGHAT and CDR2 FQNNGV. The CDR3 extends over 15 amino acids. Trimming removed 6 bases from V and 7 bases from J; junction bases left unmatched: 8. CDR3 protein: CASSISGGARNEQFF. CDR3 coding DNA: TGTGCCAGCAGTATTAGCGGGGGGGCTCGGAATGAGCAGTTCTTC.

The chain joins TRBV18 to TRBJ1-1; D is unresolved. Germline CDR1 KGHSH, CDR2 LQKENI. This CDR3 has 16 residues. Trimming cost V 6 bases and J 0 bases, with 17 bases left between them. The CDR3 sequence is CASSPDTANMNTEAFF. The CDR3 DNA reads as TGTGCCAGCTCTCCTGACACGGCCAACATGAACACTGAAGCTTTCTTT. Full variable domain (rest looked up from reference TRBV18 and TRBJ1-1): NAGVMQNPRHLVRRRGQEARLRCSPMKGHSHVYWYRQLPEEGLKFMVYLQKENIIDESGMPKERFSAEFPKEGPSILRIQQVVRGDSAAYFCASSPDTANMNTEAFFGQGTRLTVV.

Notes on this clone: This sample also contains other DNA sequences that code for the same CDR3. The V call is TRBV5-4, the J call TRBJ1-1, with unresolved D. Germline V gene lookup returns CDR1 SGHNT and CDR2 YYREEE (reference sequence). V was pared by 0 bases and J by 2 bases, with 5 bases between. This CDR3 contains 13 residues. The CDR3 DNA reads TGTGCCAGCAGCTTGGTGGATAACACTGAAGCTTTCTTT. The encoded protein is CASSLVDNTEAFF.

The chain recombines TRBV10-1 with TRBJ1-2; TRBD1 matches at 8 bases. The CDR3 length is 13 residues. Looked up from germline, CDR1 is WNHNN and CDR2 is SYGVQD (reference sequence). Trimming took 4 bases from V and 8 from J; bases not matched to a gene: 6. CDR3 loop: CASSAPGGLGYTF. Written as DNA, the CDR3 is TGCGCCAGCAGTGCCCCAGGGGGCCTGGGCTACACCTTC.